This entry is about one TCR beta chain. What it binds is not known. This entry comes from a study of cytomegalovirus exposure and HLA in healthy donors. Study-wide context: Samples from HLA-typed donors yielded about 86 million unique TCRs in an early data release. When over 300 donors were genotyped, roughly 82% of them were found to fall in the Caucasian-associated ancestry cluster.

Study results and caveats: Later on, a genetic analysis was performed. It linked a missense variant in DCLRE1C with V- and J-gene trimming of TCR beta. Cytomegalovirus status, reportedly, was diagnosed with high specificity and sensitivity by the classifier.

The PCR had 60 Vbeta and 13 Jbeta primers. Assay used: immunoSEQ multiplex PCR; TCRdb lists only in-frame clones, some missing. The sample includes 110,000 or so clones, 65% to 85% of them seen just once. CDR1 and CDR2 (germline): SGHRS, YFSETQ. Trimming took 0 bases from V and 9 from J, leaving 16 bases between them. The CDR3 extends over 15 amino acids. This TCR derives from a woman in her thirties in good health and CMV-seropositive. The sample was PBMCs. The chain links TRBV5-1 to TRBJ2-1; possible D gene TRBD2, 6 bases. CDR3 in DNA: TGCGCCAGCAGCTTGGCGGTTTCGCGGGATAGTGAGCAGTTCTTC. This sequence encodes CASSLAVSRDSEQFF.